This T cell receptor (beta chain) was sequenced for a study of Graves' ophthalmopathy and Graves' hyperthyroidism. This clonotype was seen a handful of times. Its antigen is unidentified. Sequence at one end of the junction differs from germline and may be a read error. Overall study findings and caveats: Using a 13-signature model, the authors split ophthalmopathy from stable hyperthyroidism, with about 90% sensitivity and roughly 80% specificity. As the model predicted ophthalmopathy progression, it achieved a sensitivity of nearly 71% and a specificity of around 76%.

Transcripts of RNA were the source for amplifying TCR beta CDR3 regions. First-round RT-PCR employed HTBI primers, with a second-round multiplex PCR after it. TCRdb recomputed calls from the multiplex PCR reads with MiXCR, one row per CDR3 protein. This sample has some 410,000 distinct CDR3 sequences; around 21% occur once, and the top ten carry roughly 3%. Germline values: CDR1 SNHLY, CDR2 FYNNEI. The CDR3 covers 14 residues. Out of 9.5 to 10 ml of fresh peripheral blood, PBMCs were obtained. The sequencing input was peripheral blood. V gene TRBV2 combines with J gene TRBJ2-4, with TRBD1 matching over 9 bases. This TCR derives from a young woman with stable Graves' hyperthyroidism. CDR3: CASLDRGAKNIKYF. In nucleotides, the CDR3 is TGTGCCAGCTTGGACAGGGGAGCCAAAAACATTAAGTACTTC.